What follows describes a single T cell receptor (beta chain). Antigen unknown. This sample is drawn from a study of tumor-infiltrating lymphocytes in localized non-small cell lung cancer. General observations from the study: Higher tumor T cell infiltration than in uninvolved lung was supported by TCRbeta sequencing. T-cell fraction did not differ between immunotypes IM1 and IM2. Only some patients had TCR sequencing, depending on available tissue. Each assay used a separate piece of the same tissue.

The data were produced by immunoSEQ multiplex PCR, yet TCRdb's version contains in-frame clones alone and is incomplete. The table shows some 14,000 clones, with 65% to 75% occurring only once. The sequence was obtained from a human donor with non-small cell lung cancer. Material: uninvolved lung tissue not adjacent to the tumor.

Here the CDR3 DNA reads TGTGCCAGCAGTGACAGCTGGCGGGCCTACGAGCAGTACTTC. Residues: CASSDSWRAYEQYF. J is TRBJ2-7 and V is TRBV28; D assignment may be TRBD1 or TRBD2 (5 bases each). V was trimmed by 5 bases and J by 2 bases, leaving 13 bases between them. The CDR3 is 14 amino acids. From germline, CDR1 is MDHEN and CDR2 SYDVKM.